This TCR beta chain is drawn from a study of cytotoxic CD8 clonotypes in ibrutinib-treated CLL. Study overall: After a median of approximately 70 months, approximately 15 patients stayed remitted and about twelve progressed; responses had been partial in roughly 25 and complete in 2.

V was cut by 4 bases and J by 3 bases, with 12 bases left in between. This CDR3 comprises 15 residues. CDR1 is SEHNR and CDR2 is FQNEAQ in the germline V gene (reference sequence). Profiling relied on immunoSEQ multiplex PCR, and the TCRdb table lists in-frame clones only, not all of them. Seen here are some 200,000 clones, about three quarters observed once, and the top ten hold 5.9%. Source: PBMCs, taken after 12 months of ibrutinib treatment. The source is a human donor with chronic lymphocytic leukemia. V is TRBV7-9 and J is TRBJ2-2; D is possibly TRBD1 (5 bases). CDR3 DNA: TGTGCCAGCAGCTCCCTGGACAACTACACCGGGGAGCTGTTTTTT. Protein sequence: CASSSLDNYTGELFF.